One and the same sample provided the 18 T cell receptor beta chains below, sequenced in a study of cytomegalovirus exposure and HLA in healthy donors. The PCR made use of 60 Vbeta and 13 Jbeta primers. Measured with immunoSEQ multiplex PCR; TCRdb has only the in-frame clones, and not every one. The data show 150,000 to 200,000 clones, around 79% seen once. Sequences were obtained from PBMCs. Receptors originate from a woman in her forties or fifties in good health and CMV-seropositive.

The chain combines TRBV29-1 with TRBJ2-1; TRBD1 matches at 10 bases. The length of the CDR3 is 15 residues. CDR1 and CDR2 (germline): SQVTM, ANQGSEA. Trimming removed 3 bases from V and 9 bases from J; junction bases left unmatched: 11. In DNA, the CDR3 is TGCAGCGTTGACCCCGGGACAGGGGTCTTGAGTGAGCAGTTCTTC. Protein sequence: CSVDPGTGVLSEQFF.

The rearrangement uses TRBV19 and TRBJ2-7, with no clear D. The germline gives CDR1 LNHDA, CDR2 SQIVND (reference sequence). V lost 0 bases to trimming and J lost 2 bases, with 8 bases between them. The CDR3 loop spans 14 amino acids. CDR3 protein: CASSIEAETYEQYF. For the CDR3, the DNA is TGTGCCAGTAGTATAGAGGCGGAAACCTACGAGCAGTACTTC.

The V call is TRBV7-9, the J call TRBJ2-3, with TRBD2 identical over 9 bases. Unmatched junction bases numbered 4, after V lost 1 base and J lost 5 bases. There are 15 residues in the CDR3. Germline V gene sequence: CDR1 SEHNR, CDR2 FQNEAQ (reference sequence). The DNA of the CDR3 is TGTGCCAGCAGCTTAGACGGCGGGAGGGGAGATACGCAGTATTTT. The encoded protein is CASSLDGGRGDTQYF. The full variable domain, in which reference TRBV7-9 and TRBJ2-3 provide the parts outside the CDR3, is DTGVSQNPRHKITKRGQNVTFRCDPISEHNRLYWYRQTLGQGPEFLTYFQNEAQLEKSRLLSDRFSAERPKGSFSTLEIQRTEQGDSAMYLCASSLDGGRGDTQYFGPGTRLTVL.

The chain couples TRBV7-9 to TRBJ1-1, with D uncertain. The CDR3 covers 13 residues. V lost 4 bases, J lost 4 bases, and 10 bases lay in between. Germline CDR1 reads SEHNR; CDR2 reads FQNEAQ (reference sequence). The CDR3 here is CASSSLPGTEAFF. The CDR3 bases are TGTGCCAGCAGCTCCCTTCCAGGCACTGAAGCTTTCTTT.

The chain couples TRBV7-2 to TRBJ2-7, with D maybe TRBD2 (7 bases). This CDR3 spans 14 amino acids. Germline V gene sequence: CDR1 SGHTA, CDR2 FQGNSA. Trimming removed 6 bases at V and 5 bases at J, with 17 bases between. The CDR3 DNA reads TGTGCCAGCAGTAGGGGGGGGGAGGGGAACGAGCAGTACTTC. Its protein is CASSRGGEGNEQYF.

This clone was seen only a few times. The CDR3 coding sequence is TGTGCCATCTTCACAGAGAACACCGGGGAGCTGTTTTTT. Protein sequence: CAIFTENTGELFF. The chain employs TRBV6-1 and TRBJ2-2; D is undetermined. Looked up from germline, CDR1 is MNHNS and CDR2 is SASEGT. This CDR3 has 13 amino acids. The ends were cut back, 10 bases at V and 1 base at J, with 10 bases in the middle.

This clone was recorded only once. The chain joins TRBV9 to TRBJ1-2; TRBD1 agrees at 9 bases. Germline values: CDR1 SGDLS, CDR2 YYNGEE. The CDR3 has 14 residues. V lost 4 bases, J lost 6 bases, and 7 bases stayed unmatched. For the CDR3, the DNA is TGTGCCAGCAGCACTACTGGGACAGGGCATGGCTACACCTTC. Its translation is CASSTTGTGHGYTF.

Only one count was recorded for this clone. The rearrangement uses TRBV28 and TRBJ2-3; 8 bases map to TRBD1. V was clipped by 5 bases and J by 4 bases; unmatched bases: 5. CDR1 MDHEN and CDR2 SYDVKM come from the germline V gene. This CDR3 comprises 14 residues. CDR3 amino acids: CASSLQDRADTQYF. CDR3 in DNA: TGTGCCAGCAGTCTCCAGGACAGGGCAGATACGCAGTATTTT.

The chain recombines TRBV5-6 with TRBJ2-3; TRBD2 agrees at 13 bases. CDR3 length equals 15 residues. Germline CDR1 SGHDT, CDR2 YYEEEE. Trimming took 4 bases from V and 7 from J; bases not matched to a gene: 6. CDR3 amino acids: CASSQRTSGGHTQYF. DNA of the CDR3: TGTGCCAGCAGCCAAAGGACTAGCGGGGGACATACGCAGTATTTT.

V usage is TRBV6-6 and J usage is TRBJ1-1, with D unresolved. CDR1 is MNHNY and CDR2 is SVGAGI in the germline V gene (reference sequence). This CDR3 is 11 amino acids long. Trimming removed 2 bases from V and 7 bases from J, with 5 bases in between. This CDR3 is CASSYRDEAFF. The DNA for the CDR3 is TGTGCCAGCAGTTACAGAGATGAAGCTTTCTTT.

The rearrangement joins TRBV4-3 to TRBJ2-7; D gene uncertain. Germline loops: CDR1 LGHNA, CDR2 YSLEER. The CDR3 runs to 13 residues. V dropped 0 bases and J dropped 5 bases, with 8 bases sitting between them. CDR3 loop: CASSQESADEQYF. In DNA, the CDR3 is TGCGCCAGCAGCCAAGAATCTGCGGACGAGCAGTACTTC.

In its sample, this clone was seen a few times. This rearrangement joins TRBV6-6 to TRBJ1-1; TRBD1 might be the D (5 bases). CDR1 and CDR2 from the germline V gene are MNHNY and SVGAGI (reference sequence). CDR3 size: 13 residues. V lost 5 bases and J 0 bases, leaving 7 bases between the germline ends. CDR3 bases: TGTGCCAGCAGTAGACAGATGAACACTGAAGCTTTCTTT. Amino acid sequence: CASSRQMNTEAFF.

Only one count was recorded for this clone. For the CDR3, the DNA is TGTGCCAGCAGTTACACGGGTGGCCCATCCTATGGCTACACCTTC. Protein: CASSYTGGPSYGYTF. The chain employs TRBV6-5 and TRBJ1-2; no reliable D call. CDR1 and CDR2 from the germline V gene are MNHEY and SVGAGI. CDR3 length: 15 residues. V was shortened by 2 bases and J by 4 bases, with 14 bases between the two germline ends.

This chain links TRBV21-1 with TRBJ2-1; the table's TRBD1 call for D was not verified on the DNA. TRBV21-1 is deemed a pseudogene. There are 17 residues in the CDR3. The CDR3 bases are TGTGCCAGCAGCGAAGAGATCGAGGGGGCGATTAAAAATGAGCAGTTCTTC. Translated, it gives CASSEEIEGAIKNEQFF.

The table lists this clone with a count of one. The chain couples TRBV2 to TRBJ1-4; TRBD1 is a possible D gene (6 bases). This CDR3 comprises 15 residues. Germline-derived CDR1 and CDR2 are SNHLY and FYNNEI. V shed 4 bases and J shed 0 bases, with 9 bases lying between them. The CDR3: CASSARQATNEKLFF. The DNA for the CDR3 is TGTGCCAGCAGTGCTAGACAGGCAACTAATGAAAAACTGTTTTTT.

Worth noting for this clone: The junction does not match germline at one end; this may be a read error. The V gene is TRBV28, the J gene TRBJ2-7; 9 bases agree with TRBD1. Germline CDR1 MDHEN, CDR2 SYDVKM. There are 15 residues in the CDR3. The CDR3 sequence: CACRLQGATPYEQYF. For the CDR3, the DNA is TGTGCCTGCAGGTTACAGGGGGCCACTCCCTACGAGCAGTACTTC.

V usage is TRBV7-8 and J usage is TRBJ1-6, with 10 bases lining up with TRBD1. The CDR3 consists of 16 residues. Germline trimming cut 5 bases from V and 7 bases from J; bases unmatched to any gene: 8. Germline V gene lookup returns CDR1 SGHVS and CDR2 FQNEAQ. The CDR3 protein is CASSEAGTGENSPLHF. CDR3 coding DNA: TGTGCCAGCAGCGAGGCCGGGACAGGGGAAAATTCACCCCTCCACTTT.

This chain links TRBV21-1 with TRBJ1-5; the table names TRBD1, a call not compared with the DNA. TRBV21-1 represents a pseudogene. The CDR3 is 19 residues long. CDR3 region: CASSRIGTGGLDSNQPQHF. CDR3 DNA sequence: TGTGCCAGCAGCCGAATTGGGACAGGGGGCCTTGATTCTAATCAGCCCCAGCATTTT.